The 14 T cell receptor beta chains listed next were all sequenced from one sample in a study of T-cell memory formation after mild COVID-19. TCRdb called the 5' RACE reads again in MiXCR, with one record for every CDR3 protein. Of about 110,000 distinct CDR3 sequences in the sample, over 15% were seen once. Input material: PBMCs or a T cell subset sorted from them (not recorded which). The receptors originated from an adult woman who had mild COVID-19 (a few samples of this study predate the infection). Cell type and time point are not known.

Only a few counts were recorded for this clonotype. The chain joins TRBV28 to TRBJ2-7, with 7 bases that match TRBD1. This CDR3 contains 13 residues. The trim removed 6 bases at V and 2 bases at J, leaving 4 bases unmatched. Germline loops: CDR1 MDHEN, CDR2 SYDVKM. The CDR3 nucleotides are TGTGCCAGCAGCGACAGGGACCCCTACGAGCAGTACTTC. It codes for CASSDRDPYEQYF.

As DNA, the CDR3 is TGTGCCACCAGTGCCTTTAAGTCGGCGGAAGATACGCAGTATTTT. Its protein is CATSAFKSAEDTQYF. The rearrangement uses TRBV24-1 and TRBJ2-3; D gene ambiguous. This CDR3 is built from 15 residues. V shed 5 bases and J shed 5 bases, with 16 bases lying between them. Germline CDR1 KGHDR, CDR2 SFDVKD.

This clonotype has just a few counts. The rearrangement uses TRBV24-1 and TRBJ1-3; D is perhaps TRBD1 (5 bases). The CDR3 has 14 amino acids. Trimming took 7 bases from V and 0 from J, leaving 9 bases between them. Germline V gene lookup returns CDR1 KGHDR and CDR2 SFDVKD. CDR3 sequence reads: CATSSGHSGNTIYF. The CDR3 coding sequence is TGTGCCACCAGCTCTGGACACTCTGGAAACACCATATATTTT.

This clonotype was found a few times. The CDR3 region is CASSQDPGPNQPQHF. The CDR3 nucleotides are TGTGCCAGCAGCCAAGATCCGGGGCCTAATCAGCCCCAGCATTTT. This chain connects TRBV4-2 to TRBJ1-5; D possibly corresponds to TRBD1 (5 bases). The CDR3 has 15 residues. V was trimmed by 0 bases and J by 4 bases, leaving 10 bases between them. Per the germline V gene, CDR1 is LGHNA and CDR2 is YNFKEQ.

The table lists this clonotype with a few counts. CDR3 protein: CASSSDREEQYF. The CDR3, as DNA: TGTGCCAGCAGCTCAGACAGGGAAGAGCAGTACTTC. V is TRBV7-9 and J is TRBJ2-7, with 7 bases aligning to TRBD1. From germline, CDR1 is SEHNR and CDR2 FQNEAQ (reference sequence). V gave up 4 bases and J gave up 7 bases; unmatched junction bases: 4. The CDR3 has 12 residues.

This chain uses TRBV13 with TRBJ2-1, with D possibly called TRBD1 or TRBD2 (5 bases each). Deletions cut 0 bases from V and 8 bases from J, with 8 bases between. CDR1 and CDR2 from the germline V gene are PRHDT and FYEKMQ (reference sequence). The CDR3 has 13 residues. In DNA form, the CDR3 reads TGTGCCAGCAGCTTAGGGAGGGGCTATGAGCAGTTCTTC. Protein product: CASSLGRGYEQFF.

This clonotype has at least ten counts. V is TRBV4-1 and J is TRBJ2-7; maybe TRBD1 (6 bases). The V gene's germline CDR1 is MGHRA and CDR2 YSYEKL. Trimming cost V 4 bases and J 5 bases, with 9 bases left between them. The CDR3 sequence is 12 residues long. The chain's CDR3 is CASSLTGNEQYF. The CDR3 coding sequence is TGCGCCAGCAGCCTGACAGGCAACGAGCAGTACTTC.

V gene TRBV9 combines with J gene TRBJ2-1; 7 bases map to TRBD1. CDR1 and CDR2 from the germline V gene are SGDLS and YYNGEE. V trimming: 3 bases; J trimming: 5 bases; junction bases outside the gene matches: 8. The CDR3 runs 15 residues. The CDR3 spells CASSGARGRHNEQFF. The CDR3 DNA reads as TGTGCCAGCAGCGGGGCGAGGGGGCGTCACAATGAGCAGTTCTTC.

In this sample, this clonotype turned up a few times. This chain uses TRBV4-1 with TRBJ2-3; D remains ambiguous. CDR1 is MGHRA and CDR2 is YSYEKL in the germline V gene. The CDR3 sequence is 14 residues long. Deletions cut 4 bases from V and 0 bases from J, with 8 bases between. The DNA for the CDR3 is TGCGCCAGCAGCCGCGGCGTTAGCACAGATACGCAGTATTTT. This encodes CASSRGVSTDTQYF.

This chain uses TRBV27 with TRBJ1-1, with D perhaps matching TRBD1 (6 bases). This CDR3 has 15 amino acids. In germline, CDR1 is MNHEY, CDR2 SMNVEV (reference sequence). The V and J ends lost 2 bases and 4 bases respectively, with 14 bases between them. The CDR3 DNA follows: TGTGCCAGCAGTTTAACTACGGGGGCGCCCACTGAAGCTTTCTTT. Protein sequence: CASSLTTGAPTEAFF.

This clonotype was observed a handful of times. The gene calls are TRBV12-3 or TRBV12-4 and TRBJ2-3; 7 bases line up with TRBD1. The length of the CDR3 is 17 residues. Trimming at V came to 3 bases and at J to 0 bases, leaving 9 bases not matched to a gene. Here the CDR3 reads CASSFTYKDRSTDTQYF. CDR3 DNA sequence: TGTGCCAGCAGTTTCACGTACAAGGACAGGAGCACAGATACGCAGTATTTT.

This clonotype turned up a few times. This chain links TRBV3-1 with TRBJ2-7; D unclear. There are 16 residues in the CDR3. The V end lost 1 base, the J end lost 1 base, and 14 bases lay between the germline ends. Germline CDR1 LGHDT, CDR2 YNNKEL (reference sequence). CDR3 sequence (DNA): TGTGCCAGCAGCCAAGTCGAACTGACACCTTCCTACGAGCAGTACTTC. This translates into CASSQVELTPSYEQYF.

This clonotype has only a few counts. V gene TRBV5-1 combines with J gene TRBJ2-7; D ambiguous. Deletions cut 3 bases from V and 1 base from J, with 11 bases between. CDR1 SGHRS and CDR2 YFSETQ come from the germline V gene. CDR3 length equals 14 residues. The CDR3 region is CASSSSDGSYEQYF. In DNA form, the CDR3 reads TGCGCCAGCAGCTCCTCGGACGGATCCTACGAGCAGTACTTC.

This clonotype has a handful of counts. The rearrangement joins TRBV4-3 to TRBJ2-7, with 12 bases fitting TRBD1. Germline V gene sequence: CDR1 LGHNA, CDR2 YSLEER. The CDR3 spans 15 residues. The V segment lost 3 bases and the J segment 3 bases; nucleotides outside the gene matches: 3. CDR3 sequence (DNA): TGCGCCAGCAGCCATGGGGACAGGGGGCTCTACGAGCAGTACTTC. This sequence encodes CASSHGDRGLYEQYF.